The rows below give T cell receptor beta chains drawn from one sample of a study of CD8 T cells in ankylosing spondylitis. Each CDR3 protein is one row after TCRdb ran MiXCR on the 5' RACE reads. This sample has approximately 550,000 distinct CDR3 sequences, with roughly an eighth found just once. The sequenced material came from blood, either unsorted or a sorted T cell fraction (not recorded which). These receptors were obtained from a male donor with ankylosing spondylitis. CDR3s include the opening cysteine and the closing phenylalanine or tryptophan. The D gene is left open where the match is weak. The size entry is marked missing in some rows and otherwise reads once, few, many or a size class.

TRBJ1-2 NA few TRBV27 TGTGCCAGCAGTCCGGGTAAAAACTATGGCTACACCTTC CASSPGKNYGYTF
TRBJ2-1 TRBD2 NA TRBV12-3/TRBV12-4 TGTGCCAGCAGTTTAGCTAGAGTAGCGGGAACTTTCTGGGATGAGCAGTTCTTC CASSLARVAGTFWDEQFF
TRBJ1-4 NA NA TRBV18 TGTGCCAGCTTCGGTGGACAGTATGAAAAACTGTTTTTT CASFGGQYEKLFF
TRBJ2-5 NA NA TRBV7-8 TGTGCCAGCAGCTTAGGAAGGAAAGGAGAGGTTGAGACCCAGTACTTC CASSLGRKGEVETQYF
TRBJ2-2 TRBD2 few TRBV10-1 TGCGCCAGCAGCGGACTAGCGGGGACAGGGCCCAACACCGGGGAGCTGTTTTTT CASSGLAGTGPNTGELFF
TRBJ2-7 NA NA TRBV10-3 TGTGCCATCAGTGACACGATGGACGAGCAGTACTTC CAISDTMDEQYF
TRBJ2-3 NA few TRBV12-3/TRBV12-4 TGTGCCAGCAGTTTAAGGGACCTCCAACGCACAGATACGCAGTATTTT CASSLRDLQRTDTQYF
TRBJ2-3 NA few TRBV27 TGTGCCAGCAGTCAAGGGGTCAGGGGGGGATTCGGCACAGATACGCAGTATTTT CASSQGVRGGFGTDTQYF
TRBJ2-3 TRBD1 NA TRBV3-1 TGTGCCAGCAGCCAACGGGACAGGGACAGCACAGATACGCAGTATTTT CASSQRDRDSTDTQYF
TRBJ2-3 NA few TRBV3-1 TGTGCCAGCAGCTACAGCCCACAGACAGATACGCAGTATTTT CASSYSPQTDTQYF